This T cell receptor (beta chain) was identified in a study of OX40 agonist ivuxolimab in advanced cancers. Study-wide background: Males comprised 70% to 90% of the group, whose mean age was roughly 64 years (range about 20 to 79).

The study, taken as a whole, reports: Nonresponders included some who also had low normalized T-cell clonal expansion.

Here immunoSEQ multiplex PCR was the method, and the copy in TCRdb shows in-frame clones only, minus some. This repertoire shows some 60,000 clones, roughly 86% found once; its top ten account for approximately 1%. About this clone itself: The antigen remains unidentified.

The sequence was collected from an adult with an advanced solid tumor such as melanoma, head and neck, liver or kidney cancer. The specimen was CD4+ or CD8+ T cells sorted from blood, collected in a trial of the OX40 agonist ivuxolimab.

Here the CDR3 DNA reads TGTGCCAGCAGCCGCCAAACGGACACAGATACGCAGTATTTT. It codes for CASSRQTDTDTQYF. This chain joins TRBV13 and TRBJ2-3, with D uncertain. The CDR3 covers 14 residues. Germline CDR1 PRHDT, CDR2 FYEKMQ (reference sequence). V was pared by 5 bases and J by 2 bases, with 11 bases between. Looking up the rest from reference TRBV13 and TRBJ2-3 gives the full variable domain: AAGVIQSPRHLIKEKRETATLKCYPIPRHDTVYWYQQGPGQDPQFLISFYEKMQSDKGSIPDRFSAQQFSDYHSELNMSSLELGDSALYFCASSRQTDTDTQYFGPGTRLTVL.